These 3 T cell receptor beta chains originate from one sample sequenced in a study of blood T cells in healthy people across ages. PCR was performed a second time for about 7 to 11 cycles using a sample-barcoded 5' primer and a J-beta primer mix. MiXCR, applied by TCRdb to the 5' RACE reads, yields one record per CDR3 protein. The data hold some 1.8 million distinct CDR3 sequences, with about two fifths observed a single time. The sequencing sample was made of blood. These receptors originate from a human donor in good health.

This chain joins TRBV19 and TRBJ2-7; 7 nucleotides line up with TRBD1. Germline CDR1 and CDR2: LNHDA and SQIVND (reference sequence). The CDR3 loop spans 16 amino acids. The V and J ends lost 4 bases and 2 bases, in that order; junction bases with no gene match: 11. CDR3 sequence (DNA): TGTGCCAGTAGTACACTTCGACAGGGTGAGACCTACGAGCAGTACTTC. This encodes CASSTLRQGETYEQYF.

There are a few counts of this clonotype. This chain connects TRBV12-3 or TRBV12-4 to TRBJ2-4; 9 bases map to TRBD1. CDR3 size: 13 residues. The ends lost 5 bases at V and 8 bases at J; junction bases unmatched: 4. Here the CDR3 DNA reads TGTGCCAGCAGTAGACAGGGGGTTGACATTCAGTACTTC. Its translation: CASSRQGVDIQYF.

As to this clonotype: One junction end disagrees with the germline gene, perhaps due to a read error. The DNA of the CDR3 is TGTGCCGGCAGCCCGGTTTTGGGTTTGATTAGCACAGATACGCAGTATTTT. This codes for CAGSPVLGLISTDTQYF. The chain carries TRBV7-9 and TRBJ2-3; D gene ambiguous. This CDR3 region has 17 residues. The germline CDR1 and CDR2 sequences are SEHNR and FQNEAQ (reference sequence).